The source of this T cell receptor beta chain is a study of blood T cells in healthy people across ages. This CDR3 is built from 13 residues. Germline V gives CDR1 SGDLS, CDR2 YYNGEE. V was cut by 0 bases and J by 7 bases, with 10 bases left in between. Next came a second PCR, run for roughly 7 to 12 cycles, which used a sample-barcoded 5' primer along with a J-beta primer mix. From the 5' RACE reads, TCRdb called clonotypes with MiXCR, one entry per CDR3 protein. This table has more than 600,000 distinct CDR3 sequences, around 25% appearing once. This clonotype has only a few counts. The sample was also linked to a second study, of T cells of mothers and their children.

The chain combines TRBV9 with TRBJ1-1; tentative D call: TRBD1 (5 bases). Sequencing was performed on blood. This receptor was identified in a boy aged 5-17 years in good health. DNA of the CDR3: TGTGCCAGCAGCGTAGAGGCAGGGAGTGAAGCTTTCTTT. Protein product: CASSVEAGSEAFF.